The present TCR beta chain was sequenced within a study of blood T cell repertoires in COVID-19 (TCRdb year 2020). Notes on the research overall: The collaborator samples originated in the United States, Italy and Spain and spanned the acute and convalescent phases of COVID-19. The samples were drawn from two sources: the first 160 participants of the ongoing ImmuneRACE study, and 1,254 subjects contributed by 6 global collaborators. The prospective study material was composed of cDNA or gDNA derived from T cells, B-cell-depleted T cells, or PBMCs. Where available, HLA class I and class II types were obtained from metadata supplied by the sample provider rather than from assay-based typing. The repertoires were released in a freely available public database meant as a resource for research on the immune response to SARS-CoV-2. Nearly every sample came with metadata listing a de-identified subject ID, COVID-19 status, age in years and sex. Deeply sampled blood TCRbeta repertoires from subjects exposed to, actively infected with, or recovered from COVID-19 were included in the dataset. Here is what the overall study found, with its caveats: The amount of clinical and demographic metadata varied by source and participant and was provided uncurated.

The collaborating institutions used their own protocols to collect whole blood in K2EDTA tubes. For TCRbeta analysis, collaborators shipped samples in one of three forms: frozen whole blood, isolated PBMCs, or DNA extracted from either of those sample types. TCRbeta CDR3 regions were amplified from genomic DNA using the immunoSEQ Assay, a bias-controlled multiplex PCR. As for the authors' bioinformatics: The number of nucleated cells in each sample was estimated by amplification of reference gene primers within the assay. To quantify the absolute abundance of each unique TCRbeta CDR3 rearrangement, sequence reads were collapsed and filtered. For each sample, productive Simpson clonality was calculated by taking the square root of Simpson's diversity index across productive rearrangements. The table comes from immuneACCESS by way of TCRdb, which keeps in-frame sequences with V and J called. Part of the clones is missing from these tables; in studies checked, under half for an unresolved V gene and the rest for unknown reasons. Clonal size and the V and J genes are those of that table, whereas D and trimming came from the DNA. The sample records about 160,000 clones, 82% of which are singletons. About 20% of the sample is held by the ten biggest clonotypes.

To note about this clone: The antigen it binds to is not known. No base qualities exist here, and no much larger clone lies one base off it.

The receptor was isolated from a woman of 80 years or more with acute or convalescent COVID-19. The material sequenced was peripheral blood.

The encoded CDR3 is CASSQIRGPYGYTF. The DNA reads TGTGCCAGCAGCCAAATTAGAGGGCCGTATGGCTACACCTTC. This chain joins TRBV11-2 to TRBJ1-2; the D gene is unclear. The junction shows trimming of 5 bases on V and 5 bases on J, plus 15 bases between the germline ends. The germline V gene provides CDR1 SGHAT and CDR2 FQNNGV. The CDR3 holds 14 amino acids from the cysteine to the phenylalanine. CDR3 DNA only is kept here, 42 bases in frame from base 1.